The 2 T cell receptor beta chains in this list originate from one sample, sequenced in a study of blood T cell repertoires in COVID-19. Sequenced by immunoSEQ multiplex PCR; TCRdb stores in-frame clones only, minus some. The table includes hundreds of thousands of clones, approximately 90% detected once. The sequencing input was PBMCs or T cells enriched from blood (not recorded which). These receptors all stem from a man aged 50 or older who had been exposed to COVID-19.

This clone was detected once. CDR3 DNA sequence: TGTGCCAGCAGTTTCCGACAGCTGGGTCTGGACGAGCAGTACTTC. Residues: CASSFRQLGLDEQYF. The J gene is TRBJ2-7, the V gene TRBV6-5, with D possibly TRBD1 on 5 matching bases. Trimming stripped 4 bases from V and 5 bases from J, with 18 bases between. The CDR3 is 15 amino acids. Germline V gene sequence: CDR1 MNHEY, CDR2 SVGAGI.

V is TRBV2 and J is TRBJ2-4; TRBD2 might be the D (5 bases). The CDR3 covers 14 residues. The germline V gene has CDR1 SNHLY and CDR2 FYNNEI. Between the trimmed V and J ends, which lost 2 bases and 9 bases, there was a span of 14 bases. CDR3 DNA: TGTGCCAGCAGTGAATATGGCCCAAGCGGCATTCAGTACTTC. Encoded protein: CASSEYGPSGIQYF.